A selection of T cell receptor beta chains follows, all from one sample in a study of OX40 agonist ivuxolimab in advanced cancers. Some clones are missing from TCRdb's copy, which holds only in-frame ones; the method was immunoSEQ multiplex PCR. Here the sample spans about 73,000 clones, approximately 90% being singletons. Source: CD4+ or CD8+ T cells sorted from blood, taken in a trial of the OX40 agonist ivuxolimab. The origin of the receptors is an adult with an advanced solid tumor such as melanoma, head and neck, liver or kidney cancer. Each CDR3 is given with its conserved first and last residue. D genes are given only for firm matches. Clone size is stated in some rows and not others, as once, few, many or a class when expanded.

v_call: TRBV5-1; j_call: TRBJ2-5; d_call: -; clone_size: few; cdr3_nt: TGCGCCAGCAGCTTGGCGGCAGGCCAAGAGACCCAGTACTTC; cdr3_aa: CASSLAAGQETQYF
v_call: TRBV5-4; j_call: TRBJ2-1; d_call: TRBD1; clone_size: -; cdr3_nt: TGTGCCAGCAGCCGGGGACAGGGACCTCGTTCGAATGAGCAGTTCTTC; cdr3_aa: CASSRGQGPRSNEQFF
v_call: TRBV6-5; j_call: TRBJ1-1; d_call: TRBD1; clone_size: -; cdr3_nt: TGTGCCAGCAGTTACTCGACAGGGGGCTGGGGCACTGAAGCTTTCTTT; cdr3_aa: CASSYSTGGWGTEAFF
v_call: TRBV7-9; j_call: TRBJ2-5; d_call: -; clone_size: -; cdr3_nt: TGTGCCAGCAGCTTCCGGACCACCGCTTGGACGGCCCAGTACTTC; cdr3_aa: CASSFRTTAWTAQYF
v_call: TRBV7-6; j_call: TRBJ2-1; d_call: -; clone_size: -; cdr3_nt: TGTGCCAGCAGCCTAGGGACGGCGATAAATGAGCAGTTCTTC; cdr3_aa: CASSLGTAINEQFF
v_call: TRBV19; j_call: TRBJ2-6; d_call: -; clone_size: -; cdr3_nt: TGTGCCAGCCATATCGGCAGAGTTTCTGGGGCCAACGTCCTGACTTTC; cdr3_aa: CASHIGRVSGANVLTF
v_call: TRBV5-4; j_call: TRBJ2-7; d_call: -; clone_size: once; cdr3_nt: TGTGCCAGCACCCCCCCCCAGGAAGGGAGCAAGCAGTACTTC; cdr3_aa: CASTPPQEGSKQYF
v_call: TRBV6-1; j_call: TRBJ1-4; d_call: -; clone_size: once; cdr3_nt: TGTGCCAGCAGCGCCAACCGGGACCCCCTGGAAAAACTGTTTTTT; cdr3_aa: CASSANRDPLEKLFF
v_call: TRBV15; j_call: TRBJ1-5; d_call: -; clone_size: -; cdr3_nt: TGTGCCACCAGCAGGGGTGGACAGAGAGATCAGCCCCAGCATTTT; cdr3_aa: CATSRGGQRDQPQHF
v_call: TRBV5-1; j_call: TRBJ2-7; d_call: -; clone_size: -; cdr3_nt: TGCGCCAGCAGCACCGTGGACAGCCCCCTCAACGAGCAGTACTTC; cdr3_aa: CASSTVDSPLNEQYF
v_call: TRBV5-1; j_call: TRBJ2-3; d_call: -; clone_size: -; cdr3_nt: TGCGCCAGCAGCTTGGGGGGCAGGACCAGCACAGATACGCAGTATTTT; cdr3_aa: CASSLGGRTSTDTQYF
v_call: TRBV19; j_call: TRBJ2-3; d_call: TRBD2; clone_size: -; cdr3_nt: TGTGCCAGTAGGCCCCCCGGACTAGCGGGGAGCACAGATACGCAGTATTTT; cdr3_aa: CASRPPGLAGSTDTQYF
v_call: TRBV18; j_call: TRBJ2-7; d_call: -; clone_size: -; cdr3_nt: TGTGCCAGCTCACTAGAGCGGCCACCCTCCTACGAGCAGTACTTC; cdr3_aa: CASSLERPPSYEQYF
v_call: TRBV4-3; j_call: TRBJ2-1; d_call: -; clone_size: -; cdr3_nt: TGCGCCAGCAGCCAAGACTTCTACAATGAGCAGTTCTTC; cdr3_aa: CASSQDFYNEQFF
v_call: TRBV28; j_call: TRBJ2-7; d_call: -; clone_size: -; cdr3_nt: TGTGCCAGCACAGGGTTTAGCTACGAGCAGTACTTC; cdr3_aa: CASTGFSYEQYF
v_call: TRBV5-6; j_call: TRBJ1-5; d_call: -; clone_size: -; cdr3_nt: TGTGCCAGCAACAAGGGGGGGGTACAGCCCCAGCATTTT; cdr3_aa: CASNKGGVQPQHF
v_call: TRBV2; j_call: TRBJ1-2; d_call: -; clone_size: few; cdr3_nt: TGTGCCAGCAGTGAGAGGCCGAGGTCTACCTTC; cdr3_aa: CASSERPRSTF
v_call: TRBV27; j_call: TRBJ2-1; d_call: TRBD2; clone_size: -; cdr3_nt: TGTGCCAGCAGTTATAGTGGACTAGCGGGAGTAAATGAGCAGTTCTTC; cdr3_aa: CASSYSGLAGVNEQFF
v_call: TRBV6-5; j_call: TRBJ2-1; d_call: TRBD2; clone_size: -; cdr3_nt: TGTGCCAGCAGTTACAGGGCGGGGGGGAACAATGAGCAGTTCTTC; cdr3_aa: CASSYRAGGNNEQFF
v_call: TRBV6-5; j_call: TRBJ1-6; d_call: -; clone_size: -; cdr3_nt: TGTGCCAGCAGTTACTCACAGGATTCACCCCTCCACTTT; cdr3_aa: CASSYSQDSPLHF
v_call: TRBV19; j_call: TRBJ2-2; d_call: -; clone_size: few; cdr3_nt: TGTGCCAGTCGACGGGACATACGGGCCGGGGAGCTGTTTTTT; cdr3_aa: CASRRDIRAGELFF
v_call: TRBV7-9; j_call: TRBJ2-7; d_call: TRBD2; clone_size: -; cdr3_nt: TGTGCCAGCAGCTTAGTGGGGCTAGCGGGGGCGCCCTACGAGCAGTACTTC; cdr3_aa: CASSLVGLAGAPYEQYF
v_call: TRBV7-2; j_call: TRBJ2-1; d_call: TRBD2; clone_size: -; cdr3_nt: TGTGCCAGCAGCCCATGGGGCAGCGGGGGTCTCAATGAGCAGTTCTTC; cdr3_aa: CASSPWGSGGLNEQFF
v_call: TRBV7-2; j_call: TRBJ2-5; d_call: TRBD2; clone_size: -; cdr3_nt: TGTGCCAGCAGCCCACAGAGCGGACTAGCGGCCCAAGAGACCCAGTACTTC; cdr3_aa: CASSPQSGLAAQETQYF
v_call: TRBV12-5; j_call: TRBJ2-1; d_call: -; clone_size: -; cdr3_nt: TGTGCTAGTGGCAGGGGGAGCGGGAGAATGGACAATGAGCAGTTCTTC; cdr3_aa: CASGRGSGRMDNEQFF
v_call: TRBV14; j_call: TRBJ2-1; d_call: TRBD2; clone_size: once; cdr3_nt: TGTGCCAGCAGCCGAAATAGCGGGAGCAATAGGATCGATGAGCAGTTCTTC; cdr3_aa: CASSRNSGSNRIDEQFF
v_call: TRBV6-1; j_call: TRBJ1-5; d_call: -; clone_size: few; cdr3_nt: TGTGCCAGCAGTGAAGGGAACAACCGAGGTCAGCCCCAGCATTTT; cdr3_aa: CASSEGNNRGQPQHF
v_call: TRBV11-2; j_call: TRBJ1-2; d_call: -; clone_size: -; cdr3_nt: TGTGCCAGCAGCATACAGGGTGACTATGGCTACACCTTC; cdr3_aa: CASSIQGDYGYTF
v_call: TRBV7-2; j_call: TRBJ2-7; d_call: -; clone_size: -; cdr3_nt: TGTGCCAGCAGCTTAGAGGGTAGCTTGAGCTCCTACGAGCAGTACTTC; cdr3_aa: CASSLEGSLSSYEQYF
v_call: TRBV7-9; j_call: TRBJ1-1; d_call: -; clone_size: -; cdr3_nt: TGTGCCAGCAGCTTAGGCCAATCAAACACTGAAGCTTTCTTT; cdr3_aa: CASSLGQSNTEAFF
v_call: TRBV4-1; j_call: TRBJ1-2; d_call: -; clone_size: medium-sized; cdr3_nt: TGCGCCAGCAGCCAAGAGACAGGAGACTATGGCTACACCTTC; cdr3_aa: CASSQETGDYGYTF
v_call: TRBV5-1; j_call: TRBJ2-5; d_call: TRBD1; clone_size: -; cdr3_nt: TGCGCCAGCAGCCCGGGACAGGTAGAGACCCAGTACTTC; cdr3_aa: CASSPGQVETQYF
v_call: TRBV9; j_call: TRBJ2-3; d_call: -; clone_size: -; cdr3_nt: TGTGCCAGCAGCGTAGGCGTCGGATACACAGATACGCAGTATTTT; cdr3_aa: CASSVGVGYTDTQYF